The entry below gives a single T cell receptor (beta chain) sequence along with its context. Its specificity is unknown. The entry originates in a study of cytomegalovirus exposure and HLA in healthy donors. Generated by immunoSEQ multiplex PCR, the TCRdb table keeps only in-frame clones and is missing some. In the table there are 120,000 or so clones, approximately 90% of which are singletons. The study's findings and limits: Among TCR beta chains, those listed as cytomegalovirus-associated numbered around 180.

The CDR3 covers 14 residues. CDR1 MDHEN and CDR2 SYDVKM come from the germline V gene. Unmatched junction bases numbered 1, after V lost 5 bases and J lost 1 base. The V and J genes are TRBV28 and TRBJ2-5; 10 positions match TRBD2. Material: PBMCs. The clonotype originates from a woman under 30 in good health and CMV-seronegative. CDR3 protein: CASSSGGVQETQYF. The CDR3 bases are TGTGCCAGCAGTAGCGGGGGGGTCCAAGAGACCCAGTACTTC. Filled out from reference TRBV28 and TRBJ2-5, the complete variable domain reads DVKVTQSSRYLVKRTGEKVFLECVQDMDHENMFWYRQDPGLGLRLIYFSYDVKMKEKGDIPEGYSVSREKKERFSLILESASTNQTSMYLCASSSGGVQETQYFGPGTRLLVL.